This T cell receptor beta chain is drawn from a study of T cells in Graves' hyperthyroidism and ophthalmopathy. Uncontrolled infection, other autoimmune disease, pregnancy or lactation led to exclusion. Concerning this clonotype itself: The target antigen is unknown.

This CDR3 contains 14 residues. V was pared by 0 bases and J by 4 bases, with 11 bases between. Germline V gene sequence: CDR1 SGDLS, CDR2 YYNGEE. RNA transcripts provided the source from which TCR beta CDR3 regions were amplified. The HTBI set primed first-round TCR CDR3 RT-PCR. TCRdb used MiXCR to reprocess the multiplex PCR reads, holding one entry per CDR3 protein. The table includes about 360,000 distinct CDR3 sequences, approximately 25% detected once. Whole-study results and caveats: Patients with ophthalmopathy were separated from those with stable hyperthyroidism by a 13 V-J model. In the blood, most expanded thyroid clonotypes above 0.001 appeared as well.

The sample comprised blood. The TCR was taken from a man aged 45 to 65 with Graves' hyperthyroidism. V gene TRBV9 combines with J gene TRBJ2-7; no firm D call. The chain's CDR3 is CASSVALGGYEQYF. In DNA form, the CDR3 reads TGTGCCAGCAGCGTAGCGCTGGGTGGTTACGAGCAGTACTTC.